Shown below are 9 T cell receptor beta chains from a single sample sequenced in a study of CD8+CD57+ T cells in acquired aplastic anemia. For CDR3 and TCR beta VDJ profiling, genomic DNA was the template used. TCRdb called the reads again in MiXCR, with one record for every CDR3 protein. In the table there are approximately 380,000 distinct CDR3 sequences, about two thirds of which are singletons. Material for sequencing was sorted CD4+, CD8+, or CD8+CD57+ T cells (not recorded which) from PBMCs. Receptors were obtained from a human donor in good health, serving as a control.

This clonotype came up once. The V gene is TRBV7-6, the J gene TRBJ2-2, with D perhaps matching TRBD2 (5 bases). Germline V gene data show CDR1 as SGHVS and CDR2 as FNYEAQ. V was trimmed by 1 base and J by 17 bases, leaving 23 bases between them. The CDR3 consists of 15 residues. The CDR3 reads CASSLDGPDYEQYFF. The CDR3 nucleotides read TGTGCCAGCAGCTTAGATGGACCTGACTACGAGCAGTACTTTTTT. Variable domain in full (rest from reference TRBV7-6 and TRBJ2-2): GAGVSQSPRYKVTKRGQDVALRCDPISGHVSLYWYRQALGQGPEFLTYFNYEAQQDKSGLPNDRFSAERPEGSISTLTIQRTEQRDSAMYRCASSLDGPDYEQYFFGEGSRLTVL.

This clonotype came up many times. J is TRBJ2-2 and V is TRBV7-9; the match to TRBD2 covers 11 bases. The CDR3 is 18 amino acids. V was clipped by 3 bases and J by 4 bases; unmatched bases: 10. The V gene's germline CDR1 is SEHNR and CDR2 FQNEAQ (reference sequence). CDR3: CASSFGLAGGGVTGELFF. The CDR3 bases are TGTGCCAGCAGCTTCGGCCTAGCGGGGGGAGGTGTCACCGGGGAGCTGTTTTTT.

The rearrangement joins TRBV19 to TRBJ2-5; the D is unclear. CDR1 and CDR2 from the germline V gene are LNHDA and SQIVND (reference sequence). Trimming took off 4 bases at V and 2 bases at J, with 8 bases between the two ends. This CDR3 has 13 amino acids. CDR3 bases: TGTGCCAGTAGTAATACGCCTCAAGAGACCCAGTACTTC. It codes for CASSNTPQETQYF.

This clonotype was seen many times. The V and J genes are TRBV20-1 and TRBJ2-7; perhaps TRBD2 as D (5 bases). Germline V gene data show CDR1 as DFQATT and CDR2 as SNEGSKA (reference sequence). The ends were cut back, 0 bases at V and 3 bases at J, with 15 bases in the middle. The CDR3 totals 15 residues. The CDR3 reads CSARDREGTVYEQYF. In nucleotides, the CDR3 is TGCAGTGCTAGAGATCGAGAGGGAACGGTCTACGAGCAGTACTTC.

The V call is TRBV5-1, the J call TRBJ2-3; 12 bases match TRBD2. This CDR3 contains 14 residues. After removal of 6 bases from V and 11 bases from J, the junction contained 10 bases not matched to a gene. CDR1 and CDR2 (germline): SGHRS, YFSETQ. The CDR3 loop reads CASTTSGGFNEQYF. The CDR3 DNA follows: TGCGCCAGCACAACTAGCGGGGGGTTCAATGAGCAGTATTTT.

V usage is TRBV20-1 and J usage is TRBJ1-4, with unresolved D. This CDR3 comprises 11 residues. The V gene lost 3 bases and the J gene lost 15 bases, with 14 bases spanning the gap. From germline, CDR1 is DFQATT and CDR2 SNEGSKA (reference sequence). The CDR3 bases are TGCAGTGCTAGGGAAGGAAGGGCGGTGTTTTTT. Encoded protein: CSAREGRAVFF.

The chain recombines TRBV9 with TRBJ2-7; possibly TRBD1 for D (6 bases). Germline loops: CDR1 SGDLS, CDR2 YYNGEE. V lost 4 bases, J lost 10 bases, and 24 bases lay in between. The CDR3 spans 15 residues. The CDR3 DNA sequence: TGTGCCAGCAGCTGGAAGACAGGCCCTGGCCAGCCCCAGTACTTC. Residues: CASSWKTGPGQPQYF.

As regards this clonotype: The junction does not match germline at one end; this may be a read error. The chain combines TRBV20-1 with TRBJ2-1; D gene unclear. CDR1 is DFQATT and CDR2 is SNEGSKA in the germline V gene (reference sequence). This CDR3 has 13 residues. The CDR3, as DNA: TGCAGTGCTGGCGAGATCCCCTACCATGAGCAGTTCTTC. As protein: CSAGEIPYHEQFF.

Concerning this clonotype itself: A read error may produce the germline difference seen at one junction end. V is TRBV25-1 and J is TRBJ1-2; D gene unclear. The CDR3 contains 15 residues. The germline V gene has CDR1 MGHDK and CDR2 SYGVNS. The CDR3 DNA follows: TGTTCCAGTGCTGCGGAGGAGGCCCTTATCTATGGCTACACCTTC. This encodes CSSAAEEALIYGYTF.